This T cell receptor (beta chain) was observed in a study of blood T cells in healthy people across ages. Study in general: The capture of about one barcoded beta molecule per two T cells was achieved by template switching. Broader study findings: Diversity estimated from one million T cells was considered an underestimate.

This clonotype was seen only once. What it binds is not known. One end of the junction fails to match germline, which may point to a read error. A sample-barcoded 5' primer and a J-beta primer mix were used in a second PCR of roughly 7 to 12 cycles. TCRdb reanalysed the 5' RACE reads using MiXCR and keeps one entry per CDR3 protein. The table shows hundreds of thousands of distinct CDR3 sequences, with 55% to 70% occurring only once. Peripheral blood from each donor was collected in a volume of 9.5 to 10 milliliters. Every sample had a minimum of 7 million PBMCs isolated. The sample consisted of blood. This sequence originates from a man aged 25-45 years in good health.

DNA for the CDR3: TGTGCCAGCAGCCCTACGACTAGCACAAATACGCAGTATTTT. It encodes CASSPTTSTNTQYF. The J gene is TRBJ2-3, the V gene TRBV7-2; 7 bases align to TRBD2. Germline V gene data show CDR1 as SGHTA and CDR2 as FQGNSA. The CDR3 consists of 14 residues.